The TCR beta chain described here comes from a study of cytomegalovirus exposure and HLA in healthy donors. Study results and limitations: Researchers had no immune exposure information except CMV serostatus available.

For this clone: Its target is unknown.

Primers for the PCR totalled 60 Vbeta and 13 Jbeta. Only in-frame clones appear in the TCRdb table, and some are missing; sequencing was by immunoSEQ multiplex PCR. The sample lists tens of thousands of clones; roughly 69% were seen once. There are 16 residues in the CDR3. Trimming at V came to 2 bases and at J to 1 base, leaving 5 bases not matched to a gene. In germline, CDR1 is LGHNA, CDR2 YNFKEQ. This TCR was sampled from a young man in good health and CMV-seronegative. Source material: PBMCs. The chain couples TRBV4-2 to TRBJ2-3, with 8 nucleotides matching TRBD1. CDR3 in amino acids: CASSQSGQGGTDTQYF. CDR3 DNA: TGTGCCAGCAGCCAATCCGGACAGGGAGGCACAGATACGCAGTATTTT.